Given below is one T cell receptor beta chain in context. This entry belongs to a study of blood T cell repertoires in COVID-19. Study overall: The study drew acute and convalescent COVID-19 samples from the United States, Italy and Spain. Nucleic acid was either cDNA or gDNA, and it came from T cells, B-cell-depleted T cells, or PBMCs.

V lost 4 bases, J lost 1 base, and 16 bases lay in between. Germline values: CDR1 GTSNPN, CDR2 SVGIG (reference sequence). CDR3 length: 15 amino acids. The data were produced by immunoSEQ multiplex PCR, yet TCRdb's version contains in-frame clones alone and is incomplete. The sample lists under 250,000 clones; over 80% were seen once. The chain carries TRBV30 and TRBJ1-1, with D perhaps TRBD1 (5 bases). The TCR originated in a man younger than 45 who had recovered from COVID-19. Sequencing was performed on peripheral blood. CDR3 sequence (DNA): TGTGCCTGGAAAGGTCCAGGGAAGGCGAACACTGAAGCTTTCTTT. It specifies CAWKGPGKANTEAFF.